The next 26 T cell receptor beta chains were all read from a single sample in a study of OX40 agonist ivuxolimab in advanced cancers. Generated by immunoSEQ multiplex PCR, the TCRdb table keeps only in-frame clones and is missing some. The data hold under 13,000 clones, with just under 75% observed a single time. Sequenced here: CD4+ or CD8+ T cells sorted from blood, sampled in a trial of the OX40 agonist ivuxolimab. These receptors all stem from an adult with an advanced solid tumor such as melanoma, head and neck, liver or kidney cancer.

The V and J genes are TRBV9 and TRBJ2-1; no firm D call. Trimming removed 4 bases at V and 0 bases at J, with 5 bases between. This CDR3 has 13 residues. Germline V CDR1 and CDR2: SGDLS, YYNGEE. The chain's CDR3 is CASSPSSYNEQFF. The CDR3 DNA reads TGTGCCAGCAGCCCGAGCTCCTACAATGAGCAGTTCTTC. The variable domain in full, completed from reference TRBV9 and TRBJ2-1, reads DSGVTQTPKHLITATGQRVTLRCSPRSGDLSVYWYQQSLDQGLQFLIQYYNGEERAKGNILERFSAQQFPDLHSELNLSSLELGDSALYFCASSPSSYNEQFFGPGTRLTVL.

J is TRBJ1-1 and V is TRBV7-9; TRBD1 might be the D (6 bases). The CDR3 is 15 residues long. Trimming left V 1 base short and J 5 bases short, with 14 bases between. Germline CDR1 reads SEHNR; CDR2 reads FQNEAQ (reference sequence). The CDR3 DNA follows: TGTGCCAGCAGCTTAGTACTAGGGGGTCGTACTGAAGCTTTCTTT. It is translated as CASSLVLGGRTEAFF. The entire variable domain, with the rest obtained from reference TRBV7-9 and TRBJ1-1, is as follows: DTGVSQNPRHKITKRGQNVTFRCDPISEHNRLYWYRQTLGQGPEFLTYFQNEAQLEKSRLLSDRFSAERPKGSFSTLEIQRTEQGDSAMYLCASSLVLGGRTEAFFGQGTRLTVV.

V is TRBV7-9 and J is TRBJ1-1; D unclear. V lost 6 bases to trimming and J lost 1 base, with 9 bases between them. This CDR3 is built from 13 residues. The germline V gene encodes CDR1 SEHNR and CDR2 FQNEAQ (reference sequence). The CDR3 sequence is CASRWAANTEAFF. CDR3 DNA sequence: TGTGCCAGCAGGTGGGCGGCGAACACTGAAGCTTTCTTT.

Here the CDR3 reads CASSQGQVSNQPQHF. CDR3 DNA sequence: TGCGCCAGCAGCCAGGGACAAGTTAGCAATCAGCCCCAGCATTTT. The gene calls are TRBV4-1 and TRBJ1-5; D possibly corresponds to TRBD1 (6 bases). Between the trimmed V and J ends, which lost 3 bases and 0 bases, there was a span of 9 bases. This CDR3 is built from 15 residues. The V gene's germline CDR1 is MGHRA and CDR2 YSYEKL.

This clone was observed a few times. The chain links TRBV27 to TRBJ2-7, with D unclear. The V gene lost 2 bases and the J gene lost 3 bases, with 8 bases spanning the gap. Germline lookup yields CDR1 MNHEY and CDR2 SMNVEV (reference sequence). The CDR3 extends over 13 amino acids. The CDR3 protein is CASSLAGDYEQYF. CDR3 nucleotides: TGTGCCAGCAGTTTAGCCGGTGACTACGAGCAGTACTTC.

The chain carries TRBV9 and TRBJ2-7; 8 nucleotides line up with TRBD1. This CDR3 comprises 13 residues. Losses at the gene ends were 3 bases for V and 6 bases for J; bases not matched to a gene: 5. The germline gives CDR1 SGDLS, CDR2 YYNGEE. The CDR3 DNA sequence: TGTGCCAGCAGCGCCAAAACAGGGGGCGAGCAGTACTTC. Translation: CASSAKTGGEQYF.

The chain carries TRBV27 and TRBJ1-5, with D unclear. This CDR3 region has 11 residues. V was cut by 8 bases and J by 6 bases, with 8 bases left in between. Per the germline V gene, CDR1 is MNHEY and CDR2 is SMNVEV (reference sequence). The CDR3 here is CASGPFQPQHF. The DNA for the CDR3 is TGTGCCAGCGGCCCATTTCAGCCCCAGCATTTT.

The V call is TRBV28, the J call TRBJ1-3, with D maybe TRBD1 (6 bases). Germline V gene lookup returns CDR1 MDHEN and CDR2 SYDVKM. This CDR3 is 16 amino acids long. V dropped 3 bases and J dropped 2 bases, with 14 bases sitting between them. The CDR3 region has the DNA TGTGCCAGCAGTTTGGTTAGGGGGAACCCTGGAAACACCATATATTTT. This sequence encodes CASSLVRGNPGNTIYF.

The rearrangement joins TRBV9 to TRBJ2-7, with D tentatively TRBD2 (6 bases). The V end was cut by 0 bases, the J end by 2 bases, with 12 bases between. This CDR3 has 15 amino acids. Germline V CDR1 and CDR2: SGDLS, YYNGEE. The CDR3, as DNA: TGTGCCAGCAGCGTAGCTGAAGGGAGGACCTACGAGCAGTACTTC. This translates into CASSVAEGRTYEQYF.

The chain recombines TRBV27 with TRBJ2-3, with D unclear. This CDR3 is 15 amino acids long. The V gene lost 5 bases and the J gene lost 0 bases, with 12 bases spanning the gap. The germline V gene encodes CDR1 MNHEY and CDR2 SMNVEV (reference sequence). For the CDR3, the DNA is TGTGCCAGCAGTCCCTGGGCACAGAGCACAGATACGCAGTATTTT. Amino acid sequence: CASSPWAQSTDTQYF.

The chain combines TRBV7-9 with TRBJ1-1, with D uncertain. V was clipped by 8 bases and J by 0 bases, with 7 bases between them. Per germline, CDR1 SEHNR and CDR2 FQNEAQ (reference sequence). The CDR3 length is 12 residues. As DNA, the CDR3 is TGTGCCAGCCTGGGAATGAACACTGAAGCTTTCTTT. Translated: CASLGMNTEAFF.

The chain links TRBV9 to TRBJ2-7; TRBD2 matches 10 bases. Germline V lookup: CDR1 SGDLS, CDR2 YYNGEE. The CDR3 is made up of 14 amino acids. V was pared by 7 bases and J by 3 bases, with 7 bases of the junction left unmatched. CDR3 sequence: CASSTSGDDYEQYF. The CDR3 DNA reads as TGTGCCAGCTCTACTAGCGGGGACGACTACGAGCAGTACTTC.

This clone counts as medium-sized. This chain links TRBV27 with TRBJ2-7; 7 nucleotides align to TRBD2. Germline values: CDR1 MNHEY, CDR2 SMNVEV (reference sequence). The J segment lost 4 bases and the V segment lost 4 bases, leaving 13 bases of the junction unmatched. CDR3 size: 16 residues. The CDR3 spells CASSSLLKGLPYEQYF. DNA for the CDR3: TGTGCCAGCAGTTCCCTCTTAAAGGGACTACCGTACGAGCAGTACTTC.

The chain recombines TRBV18 with TRBJ2-5; D uncertain. The length of the CDR3 is 12 residues. Per the germline V gene, CDR1 is KGHSH and CDR2 is LQKENI. V lost 0 bases and J 5 bases, leaving 4 bases between the germline ends. The CDR3 loop reads CASSPPLETQYF. CDR3 nucleotide sequence: TGTGCCAGCTCACCACCGTTGGAGACCCAGTACTTC.

The V and J genes are TRBV2 and TRBJ1-5; D unclear. This CDR3 has 12 residues. The germline V gene encodes CDR1 SNHLY and CDR2 FYNNEI. Trimming left V 2 bases short and J 9 bases short, with 8 bases between. The CDR3 DNA follows: TGTGCCAGCAGTGAATCCCTCGGGCCCCAGCATTTT. It encodes CASSESLGPQHF.

The chain carries TRBV7-9 and TRBJ2-7; D not certain. In germline, CDR1 is SEHNR, CDR2 FQNEAQ (reference sequence). This CDR3 region has 12 residues. V lost 5 bases, J lost 2 bases, and 7 bases lay in between. The CDR3 reads CASSARTYEQYF. CDR3 nucleotides: TGTGCCAGCAGCGCACGTACCTACGAGCAGTACTTC.

CDR3 bases: TGTGCCAGCAGCCCAGGTGGGGTTAACACTGAAGCTTTCTTT. Translated: CASSPGGVNTEAFF. V and J are TRBV7-9 and TRBJ1-1; D gene uncertain. The CDR3 is 14 amino acids. V lost 5 bases, J lost 2 bases, and 12 bases lay in between. Germline V gene data show CDR1 as SEHNR and CDR2 as FQNEAQ (reference sequence).

This clone was counted a few times. The rearrangement uses TRBV7-3 and TRBJ2-2; D might be TRBD1 (6 bases). Trimming took 2 bases from V and 1 from J, leaving 14 bases between them. The CDR3 contains 17 residues. Germline V gives CDR1 SGHTA, CDR2 FQGTGA. CDR3 bases: TGTGCCAGCAGCTTAGGGGACACCAGCTTGAACACCGGGGAGCTGTTTTTT. Translating gives CASSLGDTSLNTGELFF.

This chain links TRBV2 with TRBJ2-7; D gene unclear. The CDR3 has 13 residues. The germline V gene encodes CDR1 SNHLY and CDR2 FYNNEI. Deletions cut 3 bases from V and 3 bases from J, with 9 bases between. CDR3 region: CASSDPSLYEQYF. CDR3 coding DNA: TGTGCCAGCAGTGACCCGTCGCTCTACGAGCAGTACTTC.

V gene TRBV27 combines with J gene TRBJ2-3; 9 nucleotides match TRBD2. Per germline, CDR1 MNHEY and CDR2 SMNVEV (reference sequence). The V and J ends lost 4 bases and 4 bases, in that order; junction bases with no gene match: 9. CDR3 length: 16 residues. CDR3 sequence: CASSSIGGRAPDTQYF. The CDR3 DNA reads TGTGCCAGCAGTTCCATCGGCGGGAGGGCCCCAGATACGCAGTATTTT.

The chain has TRBV27 and TRBJ2-1, with D tentatively TRBD2 (6 bases). Trimming shortened V by 0 bases and J by 4 bases, and 7 bases separated the two germline ends. The CDR3 sequence is 14 residues long. Per the germline V gene, CDR1 is MNHEY and CDR2 is SMNVEV (reference sequence). CDR3 DNA sequence: TGTGCCAGCAGTTTATCGCGGGGATACAATGAGCAGTTCTTC. Its translation: CASSLSRGYNEQFF.

The rearrangement uses TRBV28 and TRBJ2-3; TRBD2 matches at 7 bases. The CDR3 consists of 14 residues. From germline, CDR1 is MDHEN and CDR2 SYDVKM. J gave up 1 base and V 3 bases, and 1 base lay outside the gene matches. In DNA form, the CDR3 reads TGTGCCAGCAGTTTCCTAGCGGGCACAGATACGCAGTATTTT. Its protein product is CASSFLAGTDTQYF.

This rearrangement joins TRBV9 to TRBJ2-7, with D possibly called TRBD1 or TRBD2 (5 bases each). V was shortened by 7 bases and J by 3 bases, with 11 bases between the two germline ends. CDR1 and CDR2 from the germline V gene are SGDLS and YYNGEE. The CDR3 length is 12 residues. The CDR3 coding sequence is TGTGCCAGCGGGGACGCCGACTACGAGCAGTACTTC. Encoded protein: CASGDADYEQYF.

CDR3 sequence reads: CASSVGGHTQYF. The CDR3 bases are TGTGCCAGCAGCGTAGGGGGGCATACGCAGTATTTT. This chain links TRBV9 with TRBJ2-3, with D tentatively TRBD1 (6 bases). Germline loops: CDR1 SGDLS, CDR2 YYNGEE. With 0 bases removed from V and 7 bases from J, the gap between germline ends came to 6 bases. This CDR3 has 12 amino acids.

This chain uses TRBV14 with TRBJ1-2; D is possibly TRBD1 (6 bases). The CDR3 has 15 amino acids. The V gene lost 1 base and the J gene lost 4 bases, with 13 bases spanning the gap. Germline V gene data show CDR1 as SGHDN and CDR2 as FVKESK. The CDR3: CASSQVAGVGYGYTF. In nucleotides, the CDR3 is TGTGCCAGCAGCCAAGTAGCAGGGGTTGGCTATGGCTACACCTTC.

The genes are TRBV7-8 and TRBJ2-7, with 7 bases fitting TRBD1. The germline gives CDR1 SGHVS, CDR2 FQNEAQ. The CDR3 has 15 amino acids. The V segment lost 5 bases and the J segment 2 bases; nucleotides outside the gene matches: 9. CDR3 nucleotide sequence: TGTGCCAGCAGCCCTCGACAGGGACCAGCCTACGAGCAGTACTTC. Translating it yields CASSPRQGPAYEQYF.